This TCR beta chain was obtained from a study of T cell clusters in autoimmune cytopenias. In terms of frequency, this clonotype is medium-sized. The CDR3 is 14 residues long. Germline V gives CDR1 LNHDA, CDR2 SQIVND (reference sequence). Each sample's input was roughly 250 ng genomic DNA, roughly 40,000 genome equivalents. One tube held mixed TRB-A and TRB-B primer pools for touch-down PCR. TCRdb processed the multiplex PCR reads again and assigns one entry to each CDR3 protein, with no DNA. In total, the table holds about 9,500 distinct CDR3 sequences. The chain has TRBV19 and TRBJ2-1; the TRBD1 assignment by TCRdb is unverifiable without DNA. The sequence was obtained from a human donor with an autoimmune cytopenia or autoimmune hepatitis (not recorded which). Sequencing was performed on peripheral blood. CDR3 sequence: CASRPGTAYNEQFF.